This TCR beta chain was recorded in a study of identifying expanded T cells in peripheral blood. Findings and limits, study-wide: Variance in clone template counts between approximately two-week samples significantly increased with total template count across all healthy donors.

The CDR3 totals 17 residues. V lost 4 bases and J lost 2; bases outside the gene matches: 10. Germline-derived CDR1 and CDR2 are PRHDT and FYEKMQ (reference sequence). TCRdb keeps only in-frame clones here, not all; method: immunoSEQ multiplex PCR. The table records more than 85,000 clones, approximately 89% of them present only once. Comments on this clone: Its matching antigen is unknown.

The chain carries TRBV13 and TRBJ2-2; 7 bases map to TRBD1. Sequenced input: blood. This TCR was recovered from a person aged 18 to 70 in good health. The CDR3 sequence: CASSSTGQVRNTGELFF. The CDR3 DNA follows: TGTGCCAGCAGCTCCACTGGACAGGTCCGAAACACCGGGGAGCTGTTTTTT.